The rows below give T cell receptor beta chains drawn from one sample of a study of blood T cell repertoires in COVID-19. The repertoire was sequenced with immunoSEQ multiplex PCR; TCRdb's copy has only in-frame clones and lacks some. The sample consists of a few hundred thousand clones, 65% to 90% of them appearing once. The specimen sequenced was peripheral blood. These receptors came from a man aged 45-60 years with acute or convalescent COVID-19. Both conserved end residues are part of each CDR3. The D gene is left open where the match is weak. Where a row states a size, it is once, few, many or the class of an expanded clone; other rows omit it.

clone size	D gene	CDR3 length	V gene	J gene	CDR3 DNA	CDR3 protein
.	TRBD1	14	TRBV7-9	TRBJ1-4	TGTGCCAGCAGCGCACAGGGGTCGGGGGAAAAACTGTTTTTT	CASSAQGSGEKLFF
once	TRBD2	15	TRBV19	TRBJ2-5	TGTGCCAGTAGTTGGTTAGCGGGGGCCCAAGAGACCCAGTACTTC	CASSWLAGAQETQYF
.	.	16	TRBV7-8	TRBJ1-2	TGTGCCAGCAGCCCCCCCACGGGGGGCATGATCTATGGCTACACCTTC	CASSPPTGGMIYGYTF
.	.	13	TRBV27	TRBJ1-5	TGTGCCAGCAGCTGGCAGAGCAATCAGCCCCAGCATTTT	CASSWQSNQPQHF
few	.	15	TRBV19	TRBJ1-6	TGTGCCAGTAGAGGGACACCGACCTATAATTCACCCCTCCACTTT	CASRGTPTYNSPLHF
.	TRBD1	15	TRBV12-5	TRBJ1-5	TGTGCTAGTGGGCCTGGACAGGGGTCATATCAGCCCCAGCATTTT	CASGPGQGSYQPQHF
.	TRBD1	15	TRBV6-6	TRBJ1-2	TGTGCCAGCAGTTATAGGCGGGACAGGGTTATAAGCTACACCTTC	CASSYRRDRVISYTF
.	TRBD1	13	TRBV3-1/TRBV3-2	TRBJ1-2	TGTGCCAGCAGCCTCCGACAGGGTGGTGGCTACACCTTC	CASSLRQGGGYTF
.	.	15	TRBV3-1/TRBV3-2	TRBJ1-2	TGTGCCAGCAGCCAGAAACAGGTAGCTAACTATGGCTACACCTTC	CASSQKQVANYGYTF
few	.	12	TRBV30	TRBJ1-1	TGTGCCTGGAGTCGGGGGGTAACTGAAGCTTTCTTT	CAWSRGVTEAFF
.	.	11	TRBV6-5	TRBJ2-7	TGTGCCAGCAGTCAGGCGGGGGAGCAGTACTTC	CASSQAGEQYF
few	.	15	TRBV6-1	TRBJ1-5	TGTGCCAGCAGTGATTCGTTGGCAGGGCATCAGCCCCAGCATTTT	CASSDSLAGHQPQHF
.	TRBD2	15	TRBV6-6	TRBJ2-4	TGTGCCAGCAGGGCCCCGGGGGGGGCCAAAAACATTCAGTACTTC	CASRAPGGAKNIQYF
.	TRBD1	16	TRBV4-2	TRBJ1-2	TGTGCCAGCAGGCGCTCGGGGGACAGGGGTAACTATGGCTACACCTTC	CASRRSGDRGNYGYTF
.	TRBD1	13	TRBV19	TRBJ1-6	TGTGCCAGTACCCGGGACAGGAATTCACCCCTCCACTTT	CASTRDRNSPLHF
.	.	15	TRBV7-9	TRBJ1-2	TGTGCCAGCAGCAACCGGGACGGGGGACCGTCGGGCTACACCTTC	CASSNRDGGPSGYTF
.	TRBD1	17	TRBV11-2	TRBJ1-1	TGTGCCAGCAGCTTATTACCGGGACAGGGGAGGAGAACTGAAGCTTTCTTT	CASSLLPGQGRRTEAFF
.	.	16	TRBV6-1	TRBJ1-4	TGTGCCAGCAGTGAAGCGCGGGCTGAAGTTGGTGAAAAACTGTTTTTT	CASSEARAEVGEKLFF
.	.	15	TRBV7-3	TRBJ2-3	TGTGCCAGCAGCTTTCGCGGCGGGGGCACAGATACGCAGTATTTT	CASSFRGGGTDTQYF
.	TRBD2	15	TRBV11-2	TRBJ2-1	TGTGCCAGCAGCTCCGGACTAGCGGGGTACAATGAGCAGTTCTTC	CASSSGLAGYNEQFF
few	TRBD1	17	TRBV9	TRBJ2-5	TGTGCCAGCAGCGTAGTAGCCGGGACAGGGGCTTGGGAGACCCAGTACTTC	CASSVVAGTGAWETQYF
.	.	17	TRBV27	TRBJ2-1	TGTGCCAGCAGCTTCTTCGGAGGAACAGGGCGATCGGGTGAGCAGTTCTTC	CASSFFGGTGRSGEQFF
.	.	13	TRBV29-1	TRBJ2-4	TGCAGCGTCCCCGACATTTCTGAAAACATTCAGTACTTC	CSVPDISENIQYF
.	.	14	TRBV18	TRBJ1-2	TGTGCCAGCTCCCAGGGCCAGGGCGACTATGGCTACACCTTC	CASSQGQGDYGYTF
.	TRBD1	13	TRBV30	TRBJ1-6	TGTGCTTTACAGGGGGCGTCAGGGTCACCCCTCCACTTT	CALQGASGSPLHF
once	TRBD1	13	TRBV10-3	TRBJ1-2	TGTGCCACCTCGGGACAGGACCTCTATGGCTACACCTTC	CATSGQDLYGYTF
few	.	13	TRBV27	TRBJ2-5	TGTGCCAGCAGTGTCAGGGTTAGAGAGACCCAGTACTTC	CASSVRVRETQYF